The 28 T cell receptor beta chains below come from one sample, sequenced in a study of blood T cell repertoires in COVID-19. The method was immunoSEQ multiplex PCR; TCRdb's version includes in-frame clones alone and lacks a portion of them. The sample lists a few hundred thousand clones, 70% to 85% occurring once. Sequenced: PBMCs or T cells enriched from blood (not recorded which). Receptors originate from a middle-aged man who had recovered from COVID-19.

V and J are TRBV4-2 and TRBJ1-1; D gene uncertain. The CDR3 is 15 residues long. Looked up from germline, CDR1 is LGHNA and CDR2 is YNFKEQ. Trimming stripped 4 bases from V and 1 base from J, with 13 bases between. CDR3 nucleotide sequence: TGTGCCAGCAGCCCCCAAACAGTTACGAACACTGAAGCTTTCTTT. The encoded protein is CASSPQTVTNTEAFF.

The chain's CDR3 is CASSPRTSTGELFF. In nucleotides, the CDR3 is TGTGCCAGCAGCCCCAGGACTTCCACCGGGGAGCTGTTTTTT. V gene TRBV11-2 combines with J gene TRBJ2-2, with D possibly TRBD2 on 5 matching bases. Germline CDR1 SGHAT, CDR2 FQNNGV. V was clipped by 5 bases and J by 4 bases, with 11 bases between them. This CDR3 spans 14 amino acids.

The gene calls are TRBV7-2 and TRBJ2-7, with 7 bases that match TRBD2. The CDR3 runs 15 residues. V trimming: 5 bases; J trimming: 7 bases; junction bases outside the gene matches: 14. Germline CDR1 SGHTA, CDR2 FQGNSA. CDR3: CASSPGGGRGREQYF. CDR3 coding DNA: TGTGCCAGCAGCCCCGGCGGCGGGAGAGGCCGGGAGCAGTACTTC.

This chain joins TRBV11-2 and TRBJ1-2; D unclear. The V gene lost 0 bases and the J gene lost 8 bases, with 7 bases spanning the gap. Germline lookup yields CDR1 SGHAT and CDR2 FQNNGV. The CDR3 is 12 residues long. The CDR3 loop is CASSLEGRGYTF. The CDR3 nucleotides read TGTGCCAGCAGCTTAGAAGGGAGAGGCTACACCTTC.

The chain has TRBV19 and TRBJ1-1; D unresolved. V was cut by 4 bases and J by 4 bases, with 19 bases left in between. From germline, CDR1 is LNHDA and CDR2 SQIVND (reference sequence). CDR3 length: 16 amino acids. CDR3 bases: TGTGCCAGTAGTACCCCACGACGACGAGGTCCCACTGAAGCTTTCTTT. This sequence encodes CASSTPRRRGPTEAFF.

This chain connects TRBV28 to TRBJ1-6, with D unresolved. CDR3 length: 12 amino acids. Deletions cut 10 bases from V and 7 bases from J, with 11 bases between. CDR1 and CDR2 from the germline V gene are MDHEN and SYDVKM. The CDR3 DNA sequence: TGTGCCACCGACTCCCACAATTCACCCCTCCACTTT. Translated, it gives CATDSHNSPLHF.

This chain connects TRBV2 to TRBJ1-4; D not resolved. Germline V gives CDR1 SNHLY, CDR2 FYNNEI. This CDR3 has 13 amino acids. V lost 6 bases to trimming and J lost 2 bases, with 7 bases between them. CDR3 region: CASRRVTNEKLFF. The DNA of the CDR3 is TGTGCCAGCAGGAGGGTGACTAATGAAAAACTGTTTTTT.

This chain links TRBV7-6 with TRBJ2-1; 7 bases align to TRBD1. V shed 5 bases, J shed 3 bases, and the junction held 7 bases outside the gene matches. The CDR3 length is 15 residues. Germline V gene data show CDR1 as SGHVS and CDR2 as FNYEAQ. The CDR3 is CASSRTGQIYNEQFF. For the CDR3, the DNA is TGTGCCAGCAGCCGCACGGGACAGATCTACAATGAGCAGTTCTTC.

V gene TRBV29-1 combines with J gene TRBJ2-5; D may be TRBD1 (6 bases). In germline, CDR1 is SQVTM, CDR2 ANQGSEA. CDR3 size: 12 residues. Trimming took off 8 bases at V and 0 bases at J, with 10 bases between the two ends. The CDR3 region is CSSQGYQETQYF. CDR3 sequence (DNA): TGCAGCTCCCAGGGGTACCAAGAGACCCAGTACTTC. Full variable domain (missing parts from reference TRBV29-1 and TRBJ2-5): SAVISQKPSRDICQRGTSLTIQCQVDSQVTMMFWYRQQPGQSLTLIATANQGSEATYESGFVIDKFPISRPNLTFSTLTVSNMSPEDSSIYLCSSQGYQETQYFGPGTRLLVL.

Written as DNA, the CDR3 is TGTGCCAGCACCTCAGGGGGCTACGGCTACACCTTC. Translated: CASTSGGYGYTF. The rearrangement uses TRBV2 and TRBJ1-2; 8 bases fit TRBD1. Germline V gives CDR1 SNHLY, CDR2 FYNNEI. This CDR3 is built from 12 residues. V gave up 7 bases and J gave up 8 bases; unmatched junction bases: 6.

Regarding this clone: At one end the junction does not follow the germline gene, possibly because of a read error. The DNA for the CDR3 is TGTGCCAGCAGTCAAGGGGCCCAGTCCCAGTACTTC. Its translation: CASSQGAQSQYF. The rearrangement uses TRBV3-1 (or the pseudogene TRBV3-2) and TRBJ2-5; a possible D gene is TRBD1 (5 bases). Germline CDR1 LGHDT, CDR2 YNNKEL (reference sequence). This CDR3 has 12 residues.

This clone was counted between two and nine times. The chain employs TRBV4-2 and TRBJ2-3; perhaps TRBD1 as D (5 bases). V was cut by 1 base and J by 4 bases, with 15 bases left in between. Per germline, CDR1 LGHNA and CDR2 YNFKEQ. This CDR3 has 16 amino acids. This chain's CDR3 is CASSQAIRVLPDTQYF. The DNA for the CDR3 is TGTGCCAGCAGCCAAGCTATCAGGGTCCTCCCAGATACGCAGTATTTT.

This clone has a handful of counts. The chain has TRBV2 and TRBJ1-3, with D unclear. Trimming removed 6 bases at V and 4 bases at J, with 13 bases between. The CDR3 spans 14 residues. Germline CDR1 and CDR2: SNHLY and FYNNEI. The CDR3 DNA is TGTGCCAGCAGAGCCGCCGAGGTCGGAAACACCATATATTTT. The encoded protein is CASRAAEVGNTIYF.

A few counts support this clone. The chain is built from TRBV5-1 and TRBJ2-2; 9 nucleotides line up with TRBD1. This CDR3 has 16 amino acids. Germline V gene lookup returns CDR1 SGHRS and CDR2 YFSETQ. The junction had 12 bases not matched to a gene; V was cut back by 7 bases and J by 5 bases. The CDR3 nucleotides are TGCGCCAGCGGACCCGTCGGGACAGGGCGGACCGGGGAGCTGTTTTTT. Translated, it gives CASGPVGTGRTGELFF.

This sequence joins TRBV3-1 (or the pseudogene TRBV3-2) and TRBJ2-3, with no clear D. The germline CDR1 and CDR2 sequences are LGHDT and YNNKEL (reference sequence). CDR3 length equals 17 residues. V was cut by 0 bases and J by 1 base, with 14 bases left in between. In DNA, the CDR3 is TGTGCCAGCAGCCAAGATTATCTAGTAACCCGCACAGATACGCAGTATTTT. Translated, it gives CASSQDYLVTRTDTQYF.

This clone has just one count. The rearrangement joins TRBV6-5 to TRBJ2-7, with D unclear. Germline V gives CDR1 MNHEY, CDR2 SVGAGI. CDR3 length equals 13 residues. V lost 0 bases to trimming and J lost 11 bases, with 14 bases between them. The CDR3 DNA reads as TGTGCCAGCAGTTACTCGCGGTTGAACGAAGAGTACTTC. Translation: CASSYSRLNEEYF.

The chain joins TRBV6-4 to TRBJ1-2, with D unclear. The V end was cut by 0 bases, the J end by 5 bases, with 10 bases between. Germline values: CDR1 MRHNA, CDR2 SNTAGT. The CDR3 length is 14 residues. CDR3 in amino acids: CASSDSSGVYGYTF. The CDR3, as DNA: TGTGCCAGCAGTGACTCGAGTGGAGTTTATGGCTACACCTTC.

The V and J genes are TRBV7-9 and TRBJ2-1, with 11 bases aligning to TRBD2. This CDR3 is 15 amino acids long. Per the germline V gene, CDR1 is SEHNR and CDR2 is FQNEAQ (reference sequence). Germline trimming cut 0 bases from V and 6 bases from J; bases unmatched to any gene: 1. CDR3 DNA: TGTGCCAGCAGCTTAGCTAGCGGGAGGGCCAATGAGCAGTTCTTC. Its translation: CASSLASGRANEQFF.

The chain couples TRBV3-1 (or the pseudogene TRBV3-2) to TRBJ2-7; the match to TRBD2 covers 13 bases. CDR1 is LGHDT, CDR2 YNNKEL, per germline (reference sequence). The CDR3 extends over 18 amino acids. V lost 0 bases and J lost 2; bases outside the gene matches: 7. The CDR3 loop reads CASSQEPTSGRSAYEQYF. The CDR3 nucleotides are TGTGCCAGCAGCCAAGAGCCGACTAGCGGGAGGTCCGCCTACGAGCAGTACTTC.

About this clone itself: The junction and the germline gene differ at one end; a read error may be behind it. This chain links TRBV12-3 or TRBV12-4 with TRBJ2-1; D unresolved. This CDR3 is built from 13 residues. CDR3 protein: CASSLAEETERFF. The CDR3 DNA follows: TGTGCCAGCAGTTTAGCCGAAGAGACGGAGCGGTTCTTC.

V usage is TRBV28 and J usage is TRBJ2-7; 9 bases are a match to TRBD1. The CDR3 has 14 residues. The germline V gene encodes CDR1 MDHEN and CDR2 SYDVKM. The V and J ends lost 4 bases and 3 bases, in that order; junction bases with no gene match: 4. CDR3 residues: CASSSYRGLYEQYF. In DNA, the CDR3 is TGTGCCAGCAGTTCCTACAGGGGGCTCTACGAGCAGTACTTC.

In this sample, this clone turned up many times. J is TRBJ1-2 and V is TRBV5-1; tentative D call: TRBD1 (6 bases). Trimming pared 5 bases from V and 2 bases from J, leaving 10 bases between. Germline CDR1 SGHRS, CDR2 YFSETQ. There are 13 residues in the CDR3. The CDR3 region has the DNA TGCGCCAGCAGTTATGACAGGAACTATGGCTACACCTTC. It codes for CASSYDRNYGYTF.

This clone was found a few times. The chain combines TRBV7-3 with TRBJ2-2; D is ambiguous. CDR1 is SGHTA and CDR2 is FQGTGA in the germline V gene. V lost 2 bases and J lost 0, with 4 bases in between. The CDR3 runs 14 residues. The CDR3 spells CASSLLSNTGELFF. In DNA form, the CDR3 reads TGTGCCAGCAGCTTATTATCGAACACCGGGGAGCTGTTTTTT.

The rearrangement links TRBV5-1 to TRBJ2-2, with TRBD1 identical over 8 bases. This CDR3 is 14 amino acids long. In germline, CDR1 is SGHRS, CDR2 YFSETQ. V lost 3 bases to trimming and J lost 5 bases; unmatched junction nucleotides: 3. The CDR3 loop is CASSYRTGTGELFF. The CDR3, as DNA: TGCGCCAGCAGCTACAGGACAGGGACCGGGGAGCTGTTTTTT.

V usage is TRBV7-3 and J usage is TRBJ2-2; D is unclear. The CDR3 length is 13 residues. V was trimmed by 2 bases and J by 6 bases, leaving 7 bases between them. Germline-derived CDR1 and CDR2 are SGHTA and FQGTGA. The CDR3 spells CASSLSSPGELFF. CDR3 bases: TGTGCCAGCAGCTTATCGAGTCCCGGGGAGCTGTTTTTT. The entire variable domain, with the rest obtained from reference TRBV7-3 and TRBJ2-2, is as follows: GAGVSQTPSNKVTEKGKYVELRCDPISGHTALYWYRQSLGQGPEFLIYFQGTGAADDSGLPNDRFFAVRPEGSVSTLKIQRTERGDSAVYLCASSLSSPGELFFGEGSRLTVL.

The chain couples TRBV6-5 to TRBJ1-2, with 8 positions matching TRBD1. Germline trimming cut 4 bases from V and 2 bases from J; bases unmatched to any gene: 9. CDR1 is MNHEY and CDR2 is SVGAGI in the germline V gene. This CDR3 is built from 16 residues. CDR3: CASSFPDRGLNYGYTF. DNA of the CDR3: TGTGCCAGCAGTTTCCCCGACAGGGGACTCAACTATGGCTACACCTTC.

The chain links TRBV11-2 to TRBJ1-1, with TRBD1 matching over 7 bases. CDR3 length: 14 residues. Losses at the gene ends were 5 bases for V and 7 bases for J; bases not matched to a gene: 10. Germline loops: CDR1 SGHAT, CDR2 FQNNGV. CDR3 sequence (DNA): TGTGCCAGCAGCGCCGCAGGGGGTTGGGTTGAAGCTTTCTTT. Translating it yields CASSAAGGWVEAFF.

The chain uses TRBV30 and TRBJ1-1, with a possible D match to TRBD1 (5 bases). There are 13 residues in the CDR3. Germline V gene sequence: CDR1 GTSNPN, CDR2 SVGIG (reference sequence). V lost 5 bases to trimming and J lost 2 bases, with 12 bases between them. The DNA for the CDR3 is TGTGCCTGGTCGACAGTTTACAACACTGAAGCTTTCTTT. It codes for CAWSTVYNTEAFF.